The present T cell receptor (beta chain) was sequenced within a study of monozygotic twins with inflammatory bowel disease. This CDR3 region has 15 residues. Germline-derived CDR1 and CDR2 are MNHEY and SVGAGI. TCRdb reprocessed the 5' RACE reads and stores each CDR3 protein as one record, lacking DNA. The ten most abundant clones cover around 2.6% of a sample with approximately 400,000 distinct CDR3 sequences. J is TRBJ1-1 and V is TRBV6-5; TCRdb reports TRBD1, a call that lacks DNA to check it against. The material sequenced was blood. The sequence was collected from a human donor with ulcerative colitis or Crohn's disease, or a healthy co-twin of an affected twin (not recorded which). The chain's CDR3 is CACSLHKGGNTEAFF.